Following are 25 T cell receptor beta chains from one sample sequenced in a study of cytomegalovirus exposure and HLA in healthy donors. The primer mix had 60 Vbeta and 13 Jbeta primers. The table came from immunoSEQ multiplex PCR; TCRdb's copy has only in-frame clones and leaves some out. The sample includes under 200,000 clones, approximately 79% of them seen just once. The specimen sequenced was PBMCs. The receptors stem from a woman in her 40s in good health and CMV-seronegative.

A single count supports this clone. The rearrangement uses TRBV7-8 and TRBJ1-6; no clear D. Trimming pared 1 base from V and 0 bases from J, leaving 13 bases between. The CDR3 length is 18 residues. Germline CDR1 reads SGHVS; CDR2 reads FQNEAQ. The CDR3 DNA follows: TGTGCCAGCAGCTTAGATGGTTTAGAAAGCTCCTATAATTCACCCCTCCACTTT. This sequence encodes CASSLDGLESSYNSPLHF.

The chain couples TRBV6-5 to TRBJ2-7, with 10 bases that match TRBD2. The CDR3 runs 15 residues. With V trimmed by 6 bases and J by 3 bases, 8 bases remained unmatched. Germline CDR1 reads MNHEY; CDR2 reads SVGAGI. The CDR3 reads CASRQGLANFYEQYF. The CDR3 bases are TGTGCCAGCAGACAGGGACTAGCGAATTTCTACGAGCAGTACTTC.

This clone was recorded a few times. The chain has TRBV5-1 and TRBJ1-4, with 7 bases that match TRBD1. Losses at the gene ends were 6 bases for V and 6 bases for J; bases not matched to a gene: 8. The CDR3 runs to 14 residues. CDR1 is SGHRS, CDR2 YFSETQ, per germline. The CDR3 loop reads CASTGQPRDEKLFF. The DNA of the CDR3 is TGCGCCAGCACGGGACAGCCTAGGGATGAAAAACTGTTTTTT.

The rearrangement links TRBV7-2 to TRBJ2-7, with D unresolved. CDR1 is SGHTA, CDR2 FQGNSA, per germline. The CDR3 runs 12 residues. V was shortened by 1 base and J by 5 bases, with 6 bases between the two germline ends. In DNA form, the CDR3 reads TGTGCCAGCAGCTTAGGTTATCACGAGCAGTACTTC. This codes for CASSLGYHEQYF.

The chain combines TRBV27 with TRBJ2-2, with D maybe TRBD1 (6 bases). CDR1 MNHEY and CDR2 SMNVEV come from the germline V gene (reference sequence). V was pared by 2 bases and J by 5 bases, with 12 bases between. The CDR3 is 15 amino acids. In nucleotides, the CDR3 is TGTGCCAGCAGTTTAGGTGGCAGGGGTACCGGGGAGCTGTTTTTT. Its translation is CASSLGGRGTGELFF.

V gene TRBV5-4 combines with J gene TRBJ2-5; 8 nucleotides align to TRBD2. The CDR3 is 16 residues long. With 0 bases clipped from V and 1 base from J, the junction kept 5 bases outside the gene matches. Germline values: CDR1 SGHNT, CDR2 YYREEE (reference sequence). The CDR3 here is CASSLDALAAQETQYF. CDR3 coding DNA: TGTGCCAGCAGCTTGGATGCACTAGCGGCCCAAGAGACCCAGTACTTC.

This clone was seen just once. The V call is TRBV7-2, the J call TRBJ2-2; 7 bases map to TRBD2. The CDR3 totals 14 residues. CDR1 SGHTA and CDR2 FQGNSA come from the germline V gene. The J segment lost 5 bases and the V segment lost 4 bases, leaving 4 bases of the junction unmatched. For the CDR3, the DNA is TGTGCCAGCAGCTCGTCTAGCGGAACCGGGGAGCTGTTTTTT. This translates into CASSSSSGTGELFF.

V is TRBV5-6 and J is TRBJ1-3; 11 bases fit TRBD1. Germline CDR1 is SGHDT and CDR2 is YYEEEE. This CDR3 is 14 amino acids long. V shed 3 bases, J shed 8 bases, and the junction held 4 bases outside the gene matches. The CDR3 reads CASSYGQGADTIYF. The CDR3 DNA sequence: TGTGCCAGCAGCTATGGACAGGGGGCGGACACCATATATTTT.

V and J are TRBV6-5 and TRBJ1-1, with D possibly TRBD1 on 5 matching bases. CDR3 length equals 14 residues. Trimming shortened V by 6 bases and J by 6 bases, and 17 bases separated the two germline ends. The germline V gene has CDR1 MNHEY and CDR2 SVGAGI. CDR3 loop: CASRKAGINPEAFF. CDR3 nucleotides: TGTGCCAGCAGAAAGGCAGGGATTAACCCTGAAGCTTTCTTT.

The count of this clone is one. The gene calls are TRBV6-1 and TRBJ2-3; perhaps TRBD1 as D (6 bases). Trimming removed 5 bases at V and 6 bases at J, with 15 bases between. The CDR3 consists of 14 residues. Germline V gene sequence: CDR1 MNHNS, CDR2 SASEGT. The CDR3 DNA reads TGTGCCAGCAGTTTACAGGGATTTTCGGATACGCAGTATTTT. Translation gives CASSLQGFSDTQYF.

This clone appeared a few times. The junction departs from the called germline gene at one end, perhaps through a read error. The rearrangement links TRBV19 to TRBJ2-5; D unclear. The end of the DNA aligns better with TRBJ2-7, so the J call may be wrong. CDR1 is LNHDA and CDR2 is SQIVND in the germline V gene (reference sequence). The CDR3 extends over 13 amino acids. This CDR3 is CASSVESAYEQYF. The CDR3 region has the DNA TGTGCCAGTAGTGTAGAGTCCGCCTACGAGCAGTACTTC.

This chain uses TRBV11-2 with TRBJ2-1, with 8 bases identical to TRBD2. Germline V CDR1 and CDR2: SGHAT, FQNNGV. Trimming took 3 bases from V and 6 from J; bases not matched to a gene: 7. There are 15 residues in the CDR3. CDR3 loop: CASSLGAGGSNEQFF. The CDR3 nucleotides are TGTGCCAGCAGCTTGGGGGCGGGGGGCTCCAATGAGCAGTTCTTC.

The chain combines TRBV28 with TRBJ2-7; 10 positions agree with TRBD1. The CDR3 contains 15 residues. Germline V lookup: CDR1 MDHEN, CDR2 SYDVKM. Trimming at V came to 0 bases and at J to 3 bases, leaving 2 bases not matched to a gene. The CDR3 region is CASSLWTGGDYEQYF. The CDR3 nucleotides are TGTGCCAGCAGTTTATGGACAGGGGGCGACTACGAGCAGTACTTC.

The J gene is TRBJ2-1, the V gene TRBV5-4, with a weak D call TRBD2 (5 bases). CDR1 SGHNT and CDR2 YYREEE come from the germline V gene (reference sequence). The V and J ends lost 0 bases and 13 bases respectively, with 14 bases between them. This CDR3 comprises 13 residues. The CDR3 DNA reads TGTGCCAGCAGCTTGGAGACGGCTAGCCCTCAGTTCTTC. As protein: CASSLETASPQFF. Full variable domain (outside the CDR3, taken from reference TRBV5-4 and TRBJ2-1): ETGVTQSPTHLIKTRGQQVTLRCSSQSGHNTVSWYQQALGQGPQFIFQYYREEENGRGNFPPRFSGLQFPNYSSELNVNALELDDSALYLCASSLETASPQFFGPGTRLTVL.

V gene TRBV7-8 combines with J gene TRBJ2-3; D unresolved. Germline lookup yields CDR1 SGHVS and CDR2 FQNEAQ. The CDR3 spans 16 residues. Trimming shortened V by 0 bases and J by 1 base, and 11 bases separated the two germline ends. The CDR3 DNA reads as TGTGCCAGCAGCTTAGCGCTGGTAGCTGGCACAGATACGCAGTATTTT. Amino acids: CASSLALVAGTDTQYF.

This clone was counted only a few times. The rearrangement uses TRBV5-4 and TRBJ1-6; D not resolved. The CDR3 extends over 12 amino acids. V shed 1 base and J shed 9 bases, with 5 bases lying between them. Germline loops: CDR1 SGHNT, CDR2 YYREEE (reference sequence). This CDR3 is CASSLRLSPLHF. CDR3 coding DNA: TGTGCCAGCAGCTTGCGACTTTCACCCCTCCACTTT.

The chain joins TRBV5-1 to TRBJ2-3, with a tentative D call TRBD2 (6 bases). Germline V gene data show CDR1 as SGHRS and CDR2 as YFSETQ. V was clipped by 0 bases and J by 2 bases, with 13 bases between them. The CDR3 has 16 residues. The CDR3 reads CASSLGLAADTDTQYF. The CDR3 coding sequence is TGCGCCAGCAGCTTGGGGTTAGCGGCCGACACAGATACGCAGTATTTT.

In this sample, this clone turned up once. The DNA for the CDR3 is TGCGCCAGCAGCCCCCCAGGGACTAGCGGCACAGATACGCAGTATTTT. Protein product: CASSPPGTSGTDTQYF. The chain employs TRBV5-1 and TRBJ2-3; TRBD2 agrees at 10 bases. The CDR3 contains 16 residues. Germline V gene lookup returns CDR1 SGHRS and CDR2 YFSETQ. Trimming removed 4 bases from V and 1 base from J; junction bases left unmatched: 6.

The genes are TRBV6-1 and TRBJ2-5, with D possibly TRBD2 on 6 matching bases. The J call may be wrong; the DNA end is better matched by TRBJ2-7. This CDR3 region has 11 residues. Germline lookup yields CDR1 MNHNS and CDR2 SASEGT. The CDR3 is CASSGGNEQYF. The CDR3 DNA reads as TGTGCCAGCAGTGGCGGGAACGAGCAGTACTTC.

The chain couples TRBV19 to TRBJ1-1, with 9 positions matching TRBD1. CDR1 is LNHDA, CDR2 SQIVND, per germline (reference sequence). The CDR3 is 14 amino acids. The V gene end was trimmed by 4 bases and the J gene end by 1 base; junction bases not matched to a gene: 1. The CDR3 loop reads CASSRDRENTEAFF. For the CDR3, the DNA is TGTGCCAGTAGTAGGGACAGGGAGAACACTGAAGCTTTCTTT.

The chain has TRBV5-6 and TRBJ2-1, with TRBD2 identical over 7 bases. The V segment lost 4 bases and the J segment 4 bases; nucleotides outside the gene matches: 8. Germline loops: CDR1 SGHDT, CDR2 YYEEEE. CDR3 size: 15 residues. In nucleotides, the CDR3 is TGTGCCAGCAGCCCCGTTGGTAGCGGGTACAATGAGCAGTTCTTC. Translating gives CASSPVGSGYNEQFF.

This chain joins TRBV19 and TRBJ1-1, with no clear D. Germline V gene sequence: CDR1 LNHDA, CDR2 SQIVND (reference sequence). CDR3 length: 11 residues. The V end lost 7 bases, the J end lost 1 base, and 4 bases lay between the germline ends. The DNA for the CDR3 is TGTGCCAGTACAGGGAACACTGAAGCTTTCTTT. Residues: CASTGNTEAFF.

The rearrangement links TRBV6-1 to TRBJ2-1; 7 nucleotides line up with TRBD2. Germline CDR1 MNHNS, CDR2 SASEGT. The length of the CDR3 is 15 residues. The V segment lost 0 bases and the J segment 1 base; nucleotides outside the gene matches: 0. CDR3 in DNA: TGTGCCAGCAGTGAAGCTAGCGGGTCCTACAATGAGCAGTTCTTC. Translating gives CASSEASGSYNEQFF.

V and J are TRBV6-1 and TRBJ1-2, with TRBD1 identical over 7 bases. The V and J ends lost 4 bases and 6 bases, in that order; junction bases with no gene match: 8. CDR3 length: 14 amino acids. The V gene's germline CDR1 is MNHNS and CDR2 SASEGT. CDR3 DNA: TGTGCCAGCAGTGTCAGGGGGTGGAATCATGGCTACACCTTC. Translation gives CASSVRGWNHGYTF.

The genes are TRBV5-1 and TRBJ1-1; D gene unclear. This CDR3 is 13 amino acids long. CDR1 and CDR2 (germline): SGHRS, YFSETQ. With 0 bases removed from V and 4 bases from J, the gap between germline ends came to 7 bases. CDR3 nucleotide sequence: TGCGCCAGCAGCTTGGCCCTAGGCACTGAAGCTTTCTTT. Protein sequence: CASSLALGTEAFF.